This T cell receptor beta chain was captured in a study of T cell responses to AZD1222 COVID-19 vaccine (dated by TCRdb to the early 2020s). Looking at the study overall: Because spike-specific TCR depth and breadth did not differ between the two schedules, AZD1222 recipients who got a second dose at roughly 4 weeks were pooled with those who got a second dose at roughly 12 weeks. TCR sequencing was performed for 230 to 250 trial participants, of whom about 210 were given two doses of AZD1222 and about 25 were given two doses of MenACWY control vaccine. Trial participants were enrolled by age into 18-55, 56-69 and 70-plus year subgroups, with about 150, 28 and 57 TCR-sequenced participants respectively. Points the paper makes about the study in general: Vaccine-associated CD4 TCRs spanned the whole spike protein, with dominant responses in regions 160-218 and 743-854. A significant rise in spike-specific TCR breadth and depth was observed after two AZD1222 doses relative to day 0 and relative to MenACWY recipients. In the small 56-69-year group, the increase in depth fell short of significance, most likely because of low power. Most participants were white British and females outnumbered males, and the authors suggested that clonal diversity may have been underestimated. Nearly half of unique spike-specific TCRs reportedly recognized epitopes outside regions mutated in the B.1.351 and B.1.1.7 variants. Because no day 14 peak-response samples were available, repertoires were characterized only after the peak T cell response. Conclusions about previously exposed vaccinees are limited because only a handful of AZD1222 recipients were SARS-CoV-2 seropositive at baseline.

On this clone itself: No antigen is known for it. Base qualities are missing; no much larger clone stands one base away.

The CDR3 regions of human TCRbeta chains were subjected to immunosequencing. Per the authors' processing: Repertoire TCRs were checked for matches against a reference library of SARS-CoV-2-specific TCRs that had been generated using the MIRA antigen-specificity platform. Breadth meant the fraction of unique TCRs that were SARS-CoV-2-associated, whereas depth meant the fraction of total T cells that were SARS-CoV-2-associated. Using the MIRA data, every spike-specific TCR was mapped to the spike region that the TCR reacted to and assigned to either a CD4 or a CD8 class. Log10-transformed breadth and depth values were compared by one-way ANOVA with Sidak's multiple comparisons tests. TCRdb mirrors the immuneACCESS table, restricted to in-frame sequences. Some clones are absent from its copies; in checked studies, under half trace to an unresolved V gene, and the reason for the others is unknown. V, J and clone size reflect that table, while D and trimming were determined from the DNA. This sample is represented by over 95,000 clones; approximately 90% of them were singletons. 6.5% to 8% of the sample is held by the ten biggest clonotypes.

Interpreted using the paper, the time point label stands for: baseline before first vaccination. Vaccinee samples were obtained from the UK trials COV001 and COV002, which included a single-blind randomized controlled phase 2/3 trial of AZD1222 (ChAdOx1 nCoV-19) in healthy adults. For TCRbeta chain sequencing, PBMC samples from trial participants were taken at day 0 and at day 28 after the second dose. The sequence came from an adult in good health. The sequenced sample was peripheral blood, obtained on day 0 of AZD1222 vaccination.

The CDR3 is CASRLSLNEKLFF. The bases read TGTGCCAGCAGGCTCTCCCTTAATGAAAAACTGTTTTTT. The chain is encoded by TRBV12-3 or TRBV12-4 joined to TRBJ1-4; the D segment cannot be called with confidence. The germline ends are 9 bases apart after V is trimmed by 6 bases and J by 4 bases. The CDR3 has 13 amino acids, counting the end cysteine and phenylalanine. The sequence is cut down to CDR3 DNA, 39 bases in frame from base 1.